This T cell receptor (beta chain) was profiled in a study of T cells after yellow fever vaccination. TCRdb fed the 5' RACE reads into MiXCR, producing one record per CDR3 protein. The table records hundreds of thousands of distinct CDR3 sequences, roughly 8.4% of them present only once. The CDR3 is 15 residues long. V trimming: 2 bases; J trimming: 6 bases; junction bases outside the gene matches: 6. CDR1 is SGHTA, CDR2 FQGNSA, per germline. In its sample, this clonotype was seen a few times. Sequencing used PBMCs, obtained approximately 40 days after the first yellow fever vaccination. V is TRBV7-2 and J is TRBJ2-1, with 8 bases fitting TRBD2. This receptor was obtained from a young man who received the YFV17D yellow fever vaccine. The CDR3 bases are TGTGCCAGCAGCTTACAAGCGGGGGACCGCAATGAGCAGTTCTTC. This translates into CASSLQAGDRNEQFF.